The source of this TCR beta chain is a study of CD8+ T cells in alopecia areata. Study as a whole: Oral tofacitinib, 5 to 10 mg twice daily, was given in an open-label trial.

Study-level points and caveats: Scalp clonality dropped significantly under tofacitinib, as did expanded CD8+ top-100 clones. Although TCR sharing was seen in mice, sharing across patients was less clear, possibly for HLA-related reasons.

Isolated RNA was reverse transcribed into cDNA used as the sequencing template. Clones were read by immunoSEQ multiplex PCR, and TCRdb kept only the in-frame ones, dropping some. Among roughly 220,000 clones listed, around 65% were seen once. About this clone itself: No antigen is known for it.

V lost 0 bases and J lost 7, with 12 bases in between. Per germline, CDR1 LGHNA and CDR2 YSLEER. CDR3 length: 15 residues. Treatment denoted: oral pan-JAK inhibitor, 5-10 mg twice daily. Cell sorting was applied to PBMCs, and CD4+ and CD8+ T cells were collected. Sequences were derived from CD4+ T cells sorted from blood, sampled at approximately week 42, from a patient treated with tofacitinib. This TCR was recovered from a human donor with alopecia areata. V gene TRBV4-3 combines with J gene TRBJ2-2; D uncertain. The CDR3 loop is CASSQDDTWGGELFF. CDR3 DNA: TGCGCCAGCAGCCAAGATGACACCTGGGGCGGGGAGCTGTTTTTT.